Given below is one TCR beta chain in context. Only a few counts were recorded for this clonotype. The specificity of this receptor is unknown. Qualities for individual bases were not recorded, and no much larger clone is one base off. Donors were a few dozen systemically healthy Caucasian individuals from Russia aged roughly 6 to 95 years. About 10 milliliters of peripheral blood were collected from each donor into EDTA-treated Vacutainer tubes. Ficoll-Paque density-gradient centrifugation was used to isolate PBMCs, with at least 7 million obtained per sample. Total RNA was extracted from PBMCs with Trizol reagent, with at least 6 micrograms obtained per sample. Naive CD45RAhigh/CD27high T cell percentages were measured by flow cytometry on a PBMC aliquot from every donor. This specimen belongs to a study of blood T cells in healthy people across ages (dated by TCRdb to between 2014 and 2016). About the study as a whole: In model experiments, roughly one uniquely barcoded TCR beta cDNA molecule per two T cells was captured by template switching. Two additional independent replicas of 1 million unique cDNA reads from the same blood draw were analyzed for two donors (one aged 18 to 30 and one aged 80 or older). To avoid experimental bias, donors of different ages were distributed randomly across sequencing lanes. The study measured age-related changes in TCR beta repertoire diversity using deep sequencing normalized with unique cDNA molecular identifiers. The donors were split into four age groups: young (average 16 years), middle-aged (nearly 40), aged (over 55) and long-lived (more than 80). Study-wide conclusions, independent of this receptor: A strong correlation was found between observed TCR beta diversity and the percentage of naive T cells measured by flow cytometry. Estimates of total diversity based on one million sequenced T cells were regarded as lower bounds and as underestimates. The CMV infection status of donors was not known, potentially confounding age-related changes in expanded clonotypes. The long-lived group showed more naive CD4+ T cells, fewer expanded clones and increased TCR diversity than the aged group, suggesting age selection. Conclusive comparison of naive and antigen-experienced compartments was prevented by the profiling of bulk unsorted PBMCs. Observed TCR beta diversity per million T cells fell roughly linearly with age, and a significant reduction was already apparent by age about 38.

To prepare the library, 5' RACE was applied. TCRdb records Illumina HiSeq 2500 as the sequencer. The second PCR ran for roughly 7 to 12 cycles and used a J-beta primer mix along with a sample-barcoded 5' primer. Each TCR beta cDNA molecule received a unique molecular identifier from a template-switch 5' adaptor carrying 12 random nucleotides. Each sample yielded at least 3 million CDR3-containing paired-end reads. First-strand cDNA was synthesized from all RNA with the Mint cDNA synthesis kit, primed by a TRBC-specific oligonucleotide. All cDNA was treated with uracil-DNA glycosylase and then went through a first 18-cycle PCR with the universal primers M1SS and BC2_uni_R. The paper's processing steps were these. For normalization, 1 million high-quality reads, each with a distinct molecular identifier, were randomly selected from each sample. Instead of being binned into consensus sequences, reads that shared molecular identifiers were thrown out. MiTCR, run with a Q25 quality threshold and the strictest error-elimination algorithm, handled CDR3 identification, clonotype clustering and error correction. Lower-bound total TCR beta diversity was estimated with a nonparametric unseen species model using Euler transformation. TCRdb handled the public reads itself, with Q25 trimming in fastp and clone calling in MiXCR, and kept productive beta chains. All rows with the same CDR3 protein become a single entry with the most common DNA and genes. What appears here as the V and J calls and clone size reflects TCRdb's work, not the paper's. The sample data list hundreds of thousands of distinct CDR3 sequences, and under 40% of these were observed just once. 13% of the sample is held by the ten biggest clonotypes.

The sequence was obtained from a man in his late teens or twenties in good health. The sequenced material came from blood.

The CDR3 corresponds to CSARTGLGLGTQYF. Read as DNA, the sequence is TGCAGTGCTAGAACTGGGTTAGGCCTGGGGACCCAGTACTTC. In this chain, TRBV20-1 is recombined with TRBJ2-5, with the D gene too uncertain to name. The CDR3 runs 14 residues from the cysteine to the phenylalanine. The entry retains the CDR3 DNA only, 42 bases that are in frame from base 1. CDR1 and CDR2 were assigned from the germline V gene (reference sequence) as DFQATT and SNEGSKA. V loses 2 bases, J loses 7 bases, and the germline ends lie 17 bases apart.